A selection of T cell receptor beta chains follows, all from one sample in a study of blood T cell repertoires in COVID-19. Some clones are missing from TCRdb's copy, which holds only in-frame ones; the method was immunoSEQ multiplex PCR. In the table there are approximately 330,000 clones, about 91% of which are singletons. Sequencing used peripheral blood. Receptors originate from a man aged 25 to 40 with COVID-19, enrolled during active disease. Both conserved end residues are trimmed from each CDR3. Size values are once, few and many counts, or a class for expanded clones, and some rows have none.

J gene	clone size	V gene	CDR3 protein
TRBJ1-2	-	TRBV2	ASSTGEDYGYT
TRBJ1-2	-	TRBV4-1	ASSPTGESGYT
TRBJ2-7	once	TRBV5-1	ASSLDGQLVEY
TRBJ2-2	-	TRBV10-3	AISESMGYSGSRTGELF
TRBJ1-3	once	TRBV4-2	ASSQVQTGNTIY
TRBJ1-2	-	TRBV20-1	SAWTLGGYT
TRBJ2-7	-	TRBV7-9	ASTTGLAVYEQY
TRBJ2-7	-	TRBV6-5	ASAFQGGGLTEQY
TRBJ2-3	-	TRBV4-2	ASSQGRGGPVDTQY
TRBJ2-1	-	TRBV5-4	ASSPGTGSSYNEQF
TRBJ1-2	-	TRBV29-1	SVTPGHAGYT
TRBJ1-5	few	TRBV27	ASSFSTGGSNQPQH
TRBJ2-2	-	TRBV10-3	AISVTQGNTGELF
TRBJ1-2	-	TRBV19	ASVTGDGGYT
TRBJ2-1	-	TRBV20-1	SASVLAGRSSYNEQF